The present TCR beta chain was sequenced within a study of beta chain features in type 1 diabetes. Germline CDR1 MNHEY, CDR2 SMNVEV (reference sequence). V lost 6 bases and J lost 5; bases outside the gene matches: 15. This CDR3 has 16 amino acids. General study results and limits: PCR might favor shorter templates, but any such skew would affect patients and controls equally. Moderate yet significant TCRB CDR3 shortening was seen in Type 1 diabetes patients in all four CD4+ subsets.

Expressed TCRB transcripts were sequenced because the isolated RNA had all been reverse transcribed beforehand. Mean read depth for naive, central memory and regulatory T cell samples was approximately 3.57 million reads. Repertoires were generated with immunoSEQ multiplex PCR, while TCRdb's copy carries only in-frame clones and drops some. Counted here are some 360,000 clones, 9.6% occurring once; the ten biggest clones make up approximately 0.55%. This clone was counted at least ten times. Its target is unknown. The V and J genes are TRBV27 and TRBJ2-5; 7 nucleotides agree with TRBD1. Sequencing was carried out using central memory CD4+ T cells from blood. This clonotype was obtained from a man aged 25 to 45 with type 1 diabetes. The CDR3 nucleotides read TGTGCCAGCAGGGGATCTACAGGGGTTCGGGGCGAGACCCAGTACTTC. Its protein product is CASRGSTGVRGETQYF.